The rows below give T cell receptor beta chains drawn from one sample of a study of preoperative IRX-2 immunotherapy in early breast cancer. Data came from immunoSEQ multiplex PCR; TCRdb stores just in-frame clones and leaves some out. The table records some 59,000 clones, roughly 95% of them present only once. This sample was gathered from a patient treated with IRX-2 immunotherapy. All receptors derive from a human donor with breast cancer. Each CDR3 is given with its conserved first and last residue. A D gene is named only where the DNA matches it firmly. Some rows mark clone size as missing; the rest say once, few, many or name a class of expanded clone.

d_call,j_call,v_call,clone_size,cdr3_nt,cdr3_aa
-,TRBJ2-3,TRBV7-3,few,TGTGCCAGCAGCTTAAGGGGCGCGAAAGCGCAGTATTTT,CASSLRGAKAQYF
-,TRBJ1-2,TRBV18,once,TGTGCCAGCTCACCCTGGACAGCGAACTATGGCTACACCTTC,CASSPWTANYGYTF
-,TRBJ2-7,TRBV7-8,-,TGTGCCAGCAGCTGGGCGGACCTCTACGAGCAGTACTTC,CASSWADLYEQYF
-,TRBJ2-1,TRBV7-2,-,TGTGCCAGCAGCTGGGCTGGGCCTAGGAATGAGCAGTTCTTC,CASSWAGPRNEQFF
TRBD2,TRBJ2-1,TRBV7-9,-,TGTGCCAGCAGCCCAGGACTAGCGGGACCCAATGAGCAGTTCTTC,CASSPGLAGPNEQFF
-,TRBJ1-2,TRBV4-2,-,TGTGCCAGCAGCCAAGGGGACCGCTTCTATGGCTACACCTTC,CASSQGDRFYGYTF
-,TRBJ2-5,TRBV5-4,-,TGTGCCAGCAGCCCCGAACCAGGACAGAGTGATCGAGAGACCCAGTACTTC,CASSPEPGQSDRETQYF
-,TRBJ1-5,TRBV28,-,TGTGCCAGCACCTCAGGTCGGAGAAGGGCCCAGCATTTT,CASTSGRRRAQHF
TRBD2,TRBJ2-5,TRBV7-2,-,TGTGCCAGCAGGCAGACCAGCGGGAGGTCGGAGACCCAGTACTTC,CASRQTSGRSETQYF
-,TRBJ2-1,TRBV29-1,-,TGCAGCGTTGGGGGACTGGCCTACAATGAGCAGTTCTTC,CSVGGLAYNEQFF
-,TRBJ2-1,TRBV10-3,-,TGTGCCATCAGTGAAGGGAGTCCCCGAGCGAGTGATGAGCAGTTCTTC,CAISEGSPRASDEQFF
TRBD2,TRBJ2-3,TRBV5-1,-,TGCGCCAGCAGCTTGAGGCTAGCGGAGAGCACAGATACGCAGTATTTT,CASSLRLAESTDTQYF
TRBD2,TRBJ2-7,TRBV28,-,TGTGCCAGCAGTGGCGGGGGGACCTACGAGCAGTACTTC,CASSGGGTYEQYF
TRBD1,TRBJ1-2,TRBV6-5,-,TGTGCCAGCAGGACCCCAGGGACAGGGTATGGCTACACCTTC,CASRTPGTGYGYTF
-,TRBJ2-2,TRBV5-1,-,TGCGCCAGCAGCCCGGAACTCGCGAACACCGGGGAGCTGTTTTTT,CASSPELANTGELFF
-,TRBJ1-6,TRBV4-2,-,TGTGCCAGCAGCCAAGTTCTGGGCGGGGGTTCACCCCTCCACTTT,CASSQVLGGGSPLHF
-,TRBJ1-2,TRBV19,-,TGTGCCAGTAGTATTACAGCTCGCTATGGCTACACCTTC,CASSITARYGYTF
-,TRBJ2-2,TRBV9,-,TGTGCCAGCAGCGTTGACCCCCCGGGTGAGAACACCGGGGAGCTGTTTTTT,CASSVDPPGENTGELFF
-,TRBJ2-1,TRBV4-1,-,TGCGCCAGCAGCCAAGAGGGACTCCCCTACAATGAGCAGTTCTTC,CASSQEGLPYNEQFF
-,TRBJ2-6,TRBV6-1,-,TGTGCCAGCAGTGAATGGGGGCATTCGATCTCTGGGGCCAACGTCCTGACTTTC,CASSEWGHSISGANVLTF
-,TRBJ2-1,TRBV28,-,TGTGCCAGCAGTACCGGGGGCCTGAATGAGCAGTTCTTC,CASSTGGLNEQFF
-,TRBJ1-5,TRBV6-6,-,TGTGCCGGTGGTTACGGACTTGTAGGCAATCAGCCCCAGCATTTT,CAGGYGLVGNQPQHF
-,TRBJ2-2,TRBV28,-,TGTGCCAGCAGTGCGCAGAACACCGGGGAGCTGTTTTTT,CASSAQNTGELFF
-,TRBJ2-3,TRBV2,-,TGTGCCAGCAGTGAACCGGGGTTAAGCACAGATACGCAGTATTTT,CASSEPGLSTDTQYF
TRBD2,TRBJ2-6,TRBV5-8,-,TGTGCCAGCAGCTGGGGACTAGCGGGGAACTCTGGGGCCAACGTCCTGACTTTC,CASSWGLAGNSGANVLTF
TRBD2,TRBJ2-7,TRBV10-2,-,TGCGCCAGCAGTGAACCGGGAGGGATCTACGAGCAGTACTTC,CASSEPGGIYEQYF
-,TRBJ2-3,TRBV4-3,-,TGCGCCAGCAGCCGGCAATCTCGGGGCGAGGGGACAGATACGCAGTATTTT,CASSRQSRGEGTDTQYF
-,TRBJ2-1,TRBV7-9,-,TGTGCCAGCAGCTTGGTCCTTCGGATACCCGGTCTCGAGCAGTTCTTC,CASSLVLRIPGLEQFF
-,TRBJ2-3,TRBV6-5,-,TGTGCCAGCAGTTACCCGGGCACAGATACGCAGTATTTT,CASSYPGTDTQYF
TRBD1,TRBJ1-5,TRBV6-6,once,TGTGCCAGCAGGGAGGGACAGGGGCATCAGCCCCAGCATTTT,CASREGQGHQPQHF
TRBD1,TRBJ2-7,TRBV7-2,-,TGTGCCAGCAGCTCCCGTGACAGGGGGCATTACGAGCAGTACTTC,CASSSRDRGHYEQYF
-,TRBJ1-3,TRBV30,-,TGTGCCTGGAGTGTACTTCGGAGCTCTGGAAACACCATATATTTT,CAWSVLRSSGNTIYF
-,TRBJ1-2,TRBV5-1,-,TGCGCCAGCAGCTTGGAAACTTACTATGGCTACACCTTC,CASSLETYYGYTF
-,TRBJ2-7,TRBV7-9,-,TGTGCCAGCAGCTCTGCAGGAGAGCAGTACTTC,CASSSAGEQYF
-,TRBJ2-1,TRBV18,-,TGTGCCAGCTCACCAGACCAGAGCTCCTACAATGAGCAGTTCTTC,CASSPDQSSYNEQFF
TRBD1,TRBJ1-1,TRBV11-1,-,TGTGCCAGCAGCCCCCAGCAGGGGGGCACTGAAGCTTTCTTT,CASSPQQGGTEAFF
-,TRBJ1-2,TRBV9,-,TGTGCCAGCAGCGTATCCCCAGGACAGCGAAACTATGGCTACACCTTC,CASSVSPGQRNYGYTF
-,TRBJ2-3,TRBV7-2,-,TGTGCCAGCAGCGACACAGATACGCAGTATTTT,CASSDTDTQYF
-,TRBJ2-1,TRBV10-3,-,TGTGCCATCAGTGTTGCAGGGTCGAATGAGCAGTTCTTC,CAISVAGSNEQFF
-,TRBJ2-7,TRBV14,-,TGTGCCAGCAGCCAAGTATCTGACGGAACCTACGAGCAGTACTTC,CASSQVSDGTYEQYF
-,TRBJ1-1,TRBV30,-,TGTGCCTGGGTGAGGACGTTTGAAGCTTTCTTT,CAWVRTFEAFF
-,TRBJ2-2,TRBV27,-,TGTGCCAGCAGTTTATGGGGGAACGGGGAGCTGTTTTTT,CASSLWGNGELFF
-,TRBJ2-7,TRBV5-5,-,TGTGCCAGCAGCATAGACACCCAATGGTCCTACGAGCAGTACTTC,CASSIDTQWSYEQYF
-,TRBJ2-1,TRBV2,-,TGTGCCAGCCGTCCATCGAACTACAATGAGCAGTTCTTC,CASRPSNYNEQFF
-,TRBJ2-7,TRBV4-3,-,TGCGCCAGCAGCCACGCCACCAACCCCGAATACGAGCAGTACTTC,CASSHATNPEYEQYF
-,TRBJ2-1,TRBV6-5,-,TGTGCCAGCGGCCTAGATGAGCAGTTCTTC,CASGLDEQFF
-,TRBJ2-2,TRBV18,-,TGTGCCAGCTCACAGACCGGGACACTAAGCGGGGAGCTGTTTTTT,CASSQTGTLSGELFF
-,TRBJ1-2,TRBV27,-,TGTGCCAGCAGTTGGGGAAGGGCCTATGGCTACACCTTC,CASSWGRAYGYTF
TRBD2,TRBJ2-1,TRBV19,-,TGTGCCAGTAGGGGTTTCCGCGGGAGTTACGATGAGCAGTTCTTC,CASRGFRGSYDEQFF
-,TRBJ2-5,TRBV7-2,-,TGTGCCAGCAGCCCCCTTTCTAGTGGGTATGAGACCCAGTACTTC,CASSPLSSGYETQYF
-,TRBJ2-2,TRBV9,-,TGTGCCAGCACCAAGACGACGGAGACCGGGGAGCTGTTTTTT,CASTKTTETGELFF
TRBD1,TRBJ1-2,TRBV28,-,TGTGCCACCTCCTTCCCGGGACAGGGATATGGCTACACCTTC,CATSFPGQGYGYTF
-,TRBJ2-1,TRBV27,-,TGTGCCAGCCGGCGGGGTTACAATGAGCAGTTCTTC,CASRRGYNEQFF
-,TRBJ1-6,TRBV15,-,TGTGCCACCAGCAGAGATCCTGGGGGTTCACCCCTCCACTTT,CATSRDPGGSPLHF
-,TRBJ2-1,TRBV7-3,-,TGTGCCAGCAGCTCCTTAGGAGGGAATTTCGACAATGAGCAGTTCTTC,CASSSLGGNFDNEQFF